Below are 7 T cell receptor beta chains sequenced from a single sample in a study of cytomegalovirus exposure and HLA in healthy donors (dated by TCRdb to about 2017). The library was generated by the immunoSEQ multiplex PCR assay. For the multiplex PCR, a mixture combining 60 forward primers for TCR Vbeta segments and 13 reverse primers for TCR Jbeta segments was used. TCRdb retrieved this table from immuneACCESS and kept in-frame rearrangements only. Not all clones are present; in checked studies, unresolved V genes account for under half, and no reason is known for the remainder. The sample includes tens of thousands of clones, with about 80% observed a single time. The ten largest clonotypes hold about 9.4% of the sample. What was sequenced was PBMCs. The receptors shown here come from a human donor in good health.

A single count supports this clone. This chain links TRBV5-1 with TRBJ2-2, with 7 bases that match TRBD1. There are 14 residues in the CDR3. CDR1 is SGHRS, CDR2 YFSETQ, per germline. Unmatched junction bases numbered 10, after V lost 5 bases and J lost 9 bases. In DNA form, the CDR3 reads TGCGCCAGCAGACGACCCGACAGGGCCAGGGAGCTGTTTTTT. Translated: CASRRPDRARELFF.

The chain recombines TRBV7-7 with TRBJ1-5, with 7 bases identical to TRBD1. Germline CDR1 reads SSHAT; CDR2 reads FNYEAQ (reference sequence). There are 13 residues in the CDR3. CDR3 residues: CASAMDRNQPQHF. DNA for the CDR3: TGTGCTAGCGCCATGGACAGGAATCAGCCCCAGCATTTT.

This chain's CDR3 is CASSPQTGNYGYTF. The DNA of the CDR3 is TGTGCCAGCAGCCCACAGACAGGCAACTATGGCTACACCTTC. The chain is built from TRBV7-3 and TRBJ1-2; tentatively, D is TRBD1 (6 bases). Germline V gene data show CDR1 as SGHTA and CDR2 as FQGTGA. Trimming cost V 5 bases and J 2 bases, with 12 bases left between them. The length of the CDR3 is 14 residues.

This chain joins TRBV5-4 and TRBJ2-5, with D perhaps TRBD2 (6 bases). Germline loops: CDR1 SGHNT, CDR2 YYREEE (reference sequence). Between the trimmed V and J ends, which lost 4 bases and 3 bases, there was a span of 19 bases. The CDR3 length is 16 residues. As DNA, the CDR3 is TGTGCCAGCAGCCCACGAGGAGGGTTGTTGGAAGAGACCCAGTACTTC. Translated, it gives CASSPRGGLLEETQYF.

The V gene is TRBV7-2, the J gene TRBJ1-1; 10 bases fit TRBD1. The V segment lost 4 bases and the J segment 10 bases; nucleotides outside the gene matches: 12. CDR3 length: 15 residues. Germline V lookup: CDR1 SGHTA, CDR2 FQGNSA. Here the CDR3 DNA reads TGTGCCAGCAGCTCCCCGGGACAGGGGTATTTCAGAGCTTTCTTT. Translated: CASSSPGQGYFRAFF.

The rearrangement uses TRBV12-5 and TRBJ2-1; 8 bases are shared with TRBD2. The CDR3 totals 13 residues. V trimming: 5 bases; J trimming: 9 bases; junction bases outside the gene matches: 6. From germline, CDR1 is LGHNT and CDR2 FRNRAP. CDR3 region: CASGTGTRVEQFF. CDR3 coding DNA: TGTGCTAGTGGTACCGGGACTAGAGTTGAGCAGTTCTTC.

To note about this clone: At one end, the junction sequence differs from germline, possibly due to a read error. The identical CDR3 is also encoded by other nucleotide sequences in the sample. The CDR3 here is CASSPISLVHEQYF. Here the CDR3 DNA reads TGTGCCAGCAGCCCGATCTCCCTAGTGCACGAGCAGTACTTT. The chain links TRBV7-9 to TRBJ2-7; D not certain. This CDR3 is 14 amino acids long. Germline V lookup: CDR1 SEHNR, CDR2 FQNEAQ (reference sequence).